This paragraph covers one T cell receptor beta chain sequence. In germline, CDR1 is SGHNT, CDR2 YYREEE (reference sequence). This CDR3 contains 17 residues. V gave up 3 bases and J gave up 5 bases; unmatched junction bases: 11. This sample stems from a study of blood T cell repertoires in COVID-19. Study-wide background: From T cells, B-cell-depleted T cells, or PBMCs came the material, which was cDNA or gDNA.

Clones were sequenced by immunoSEQ multiplex PCR, and TCRdb holds only the in-frame ones, with some missing. The table shows over 20,000 clones, with about 83% occurring only once. V usage is TRBV5-4 and J usage is TRBJ1-6, with 7 bases matching TRBD1. The sequence derives from a human donor in a cohort sampled during active COVID-19. Specimen: peripheral blood. CDR3 sequence (DNA): TGTGCCAGCAGCTCGTTAAAACAGGGGATGCATAATTCACCCCTCCACTTT. Amino acids: CASSSLKQGMHNSPLHF.